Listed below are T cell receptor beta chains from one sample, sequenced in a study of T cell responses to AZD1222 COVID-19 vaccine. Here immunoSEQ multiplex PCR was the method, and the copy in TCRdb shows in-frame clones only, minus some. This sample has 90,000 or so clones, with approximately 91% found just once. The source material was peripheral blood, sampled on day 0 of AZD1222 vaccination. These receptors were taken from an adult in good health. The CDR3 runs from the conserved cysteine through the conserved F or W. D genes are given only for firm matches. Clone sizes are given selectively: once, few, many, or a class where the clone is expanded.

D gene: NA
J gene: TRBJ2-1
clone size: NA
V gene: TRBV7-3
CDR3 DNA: TGTGCCAGCAGCCCCTACGGGGGATCGCAGTTCTTC
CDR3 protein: CASSPYGGSQFF

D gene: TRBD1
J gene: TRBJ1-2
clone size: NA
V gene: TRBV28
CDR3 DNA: TGTGCCAGCAGCTCGGGACAGGGAGGTCCTAACTATGGCTACACCTTC
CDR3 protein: CASSSGQGGPNYGYTF

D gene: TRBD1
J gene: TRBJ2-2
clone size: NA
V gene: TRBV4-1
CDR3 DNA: TGCGCCAGCAGCCAAGCGGGACAGGTTAACCCGGGGGAGCTGTTTTTT
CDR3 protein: CASSQAGQVNPGELFF

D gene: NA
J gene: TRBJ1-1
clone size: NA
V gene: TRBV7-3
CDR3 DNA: TGTGCCAGCAGCTTCCCGGACAGTGAAGCTTTCTTT
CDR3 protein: CASSFPDSEAFF

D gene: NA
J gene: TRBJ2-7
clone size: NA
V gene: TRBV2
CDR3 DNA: TGTGCCAGCAGGGGGGGTCTTTCGAGCGTCGAGCAGTACTTC
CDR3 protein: CASRGGLSSVEQYF

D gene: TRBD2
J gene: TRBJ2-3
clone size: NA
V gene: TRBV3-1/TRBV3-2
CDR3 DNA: TGTGCCAGCAGCCAAGAAAGGGAGGGAGAGGGCACAGATACGCAGTATTTT
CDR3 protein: CASSQEREGEGTDTQYF

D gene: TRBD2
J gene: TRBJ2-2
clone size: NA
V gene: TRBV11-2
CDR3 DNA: TGTGCCAGCACTCCATACCAACTAGCGGGGGGTGTCGGGGAGCTGTTTTTT
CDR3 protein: CASTPYQLAGGVGELFF

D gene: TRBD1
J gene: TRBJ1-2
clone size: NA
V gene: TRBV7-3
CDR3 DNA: TGTGCCAGCAGCTCGGGACAGGGCTATGGCTACACCTTC
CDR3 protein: CASSSGQGYGYTF

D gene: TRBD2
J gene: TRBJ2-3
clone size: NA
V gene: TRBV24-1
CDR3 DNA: TGTGCCACCAGTGATGGGACTAGCGGGGGGTCAGATACGCAGTATTTT
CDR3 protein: CATSDGTSGGSDTQYF

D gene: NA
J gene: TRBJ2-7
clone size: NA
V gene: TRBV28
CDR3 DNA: TGTGCCAGCAGTCGTTACGAGCAGTACTTC
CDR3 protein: CASSRYEQYF

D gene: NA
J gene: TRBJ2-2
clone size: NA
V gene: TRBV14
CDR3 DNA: TGTGCCAGCAGCCAAGTTCACAGTGCAGACGGCGGGGAGCTGTTTTTT
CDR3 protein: CASSQVHSADGGELFF

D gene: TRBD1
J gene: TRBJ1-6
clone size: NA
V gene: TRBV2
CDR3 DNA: TGTGCCAGCAGTGGCACCGGGACAGGGCGGTCACCCCTCCACTTT
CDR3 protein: CASSGTGTGRSPLHF

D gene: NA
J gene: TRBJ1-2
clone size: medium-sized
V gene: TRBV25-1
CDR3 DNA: TGTGCCAGCAGTGAACTCGGGGGAGATGGCTACACCTTC
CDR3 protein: CASSELGGDGYTF

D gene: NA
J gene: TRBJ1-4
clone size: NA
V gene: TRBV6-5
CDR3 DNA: TGTGCCAGCACCACAGGGAGGGGAGGGACTGAAAAACTGTTTTTT
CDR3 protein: CASTTGRGGTEKLFF

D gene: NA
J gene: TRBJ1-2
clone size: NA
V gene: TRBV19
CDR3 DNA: TGTGCCAGTAGGGGGGTAGGGACCGTTGGCTACACCTTC
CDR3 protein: CASRGVGTVGYTF

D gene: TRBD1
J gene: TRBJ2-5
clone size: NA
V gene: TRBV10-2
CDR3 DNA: TGCGCCAGCTCCGGACAGGGCGGTGAGACCCAGTACTTC
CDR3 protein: CASSGQGGETQYF

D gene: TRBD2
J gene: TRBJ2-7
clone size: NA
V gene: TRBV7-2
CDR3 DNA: TGTGCCAGCAGGTTAGCGGGTACTTCCTACGAGCAGTACTTC
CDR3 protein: CASRLAGTSYEQYF

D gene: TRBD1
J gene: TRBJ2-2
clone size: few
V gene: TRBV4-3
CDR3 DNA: TGCGCCAGCAGCCACCGGACAGGAGACACCGGGGAGCTGTTTTTT
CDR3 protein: CASSHRTGDTGELFF

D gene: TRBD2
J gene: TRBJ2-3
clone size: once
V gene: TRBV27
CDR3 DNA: TGTGCCAGCAGCCGCCCCGCGGGGGCAGATACGCAGTATTTT
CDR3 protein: CASSRPAGADTQYF

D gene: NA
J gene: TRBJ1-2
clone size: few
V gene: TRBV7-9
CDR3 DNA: TGTGCCAGCAGCTCCCCAGGGATCGGCTATGGCTACACCTTC
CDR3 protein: CASSSPGIGYGYTF

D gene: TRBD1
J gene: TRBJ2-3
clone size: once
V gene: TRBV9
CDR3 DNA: TGTGCCAGCAGCGTAGCTCGGGACAGAGATACGCAGTATTTT
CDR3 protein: CASSVARDRDTQYF

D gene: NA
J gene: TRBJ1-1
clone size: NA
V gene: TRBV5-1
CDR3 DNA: TGCGCCAGCAGCCAACAGGTGAACACTGAAGCTTTCTTT
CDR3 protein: CASSQQVNTEAFF

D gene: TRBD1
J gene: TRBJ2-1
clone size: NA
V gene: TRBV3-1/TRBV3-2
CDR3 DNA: TGTGCCAGCAGCCATAACGGACAGGGTGCCTACAATGAGCAGTTCTTC
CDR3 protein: CASSHNGQGAYNEQFF

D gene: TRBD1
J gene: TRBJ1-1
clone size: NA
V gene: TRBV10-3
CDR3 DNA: TGTGCCATCAGTGACCCGACAGGGGGAACTGAAGCTTTCTTT
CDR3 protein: CAISDPTGGTEAFF

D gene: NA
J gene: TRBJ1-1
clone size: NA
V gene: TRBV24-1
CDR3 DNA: TGTGCCACCAGTGGGAGTGATTTGAACACTGAAGCTTTCTTT
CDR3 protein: CATSGSDLNTEAFF

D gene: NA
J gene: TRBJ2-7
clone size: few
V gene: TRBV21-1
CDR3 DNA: TGTGCCAGCAGCAACAGGGGGCGTTTAACCTACGAGCAGTACTTC
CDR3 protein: CASSNRGRLTYEQYF

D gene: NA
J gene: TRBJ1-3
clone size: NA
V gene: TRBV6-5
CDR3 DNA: TGTGCCAGCACGCCTGCGGACAGTACGGGAAACACCATATATTTT
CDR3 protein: CASTPADSTGNTIYF

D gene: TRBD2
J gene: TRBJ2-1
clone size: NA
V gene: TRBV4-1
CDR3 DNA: TGCGCCAGCAGCCAAAGGGGACTAGGGATAAATGAGCAGTTCTTC
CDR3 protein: CASSQRGLGINEQFF

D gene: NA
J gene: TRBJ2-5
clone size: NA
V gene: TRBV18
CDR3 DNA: TGTGCCAGCTCATCGCAGGAGTTGTACCAAGAGACCCAGTACTTC
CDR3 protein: CASSSQELYQETQYF

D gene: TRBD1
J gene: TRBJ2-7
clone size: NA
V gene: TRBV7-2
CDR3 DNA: TGTGCCAGCAGCCCTGCCGGGACAGCAAGGACCTACGAGCAGTACTTC
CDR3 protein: CASSPAGTARTYEQYF

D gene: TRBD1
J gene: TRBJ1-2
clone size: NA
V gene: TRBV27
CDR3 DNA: TGTGCCAGCAGTTTAGAAGGGACAGGGGGCCTCAACGGCTACACCTTC
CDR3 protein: CASSLEGTGGLNGYTF

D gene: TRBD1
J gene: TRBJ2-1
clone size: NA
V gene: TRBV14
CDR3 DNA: TGTGCCAGCAGCCAAGACGTCAGGGGGTTCCTCAATGAGCAGTTCTTC
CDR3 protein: CASSQDVRGFLNEQFF

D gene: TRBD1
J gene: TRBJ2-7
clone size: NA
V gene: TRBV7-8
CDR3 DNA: TGTGCCAGCAGCCTGGACAGGGCGGGGGAGCAGTACTTC
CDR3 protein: CASSLDRAGEQYF

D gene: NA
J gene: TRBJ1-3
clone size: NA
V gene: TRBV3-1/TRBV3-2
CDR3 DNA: TGTGCCAGCAGCCGAGGGGAAGTAGCTGGAAACACCATATATTTT
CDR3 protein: CASSRGEVAGNTIYF

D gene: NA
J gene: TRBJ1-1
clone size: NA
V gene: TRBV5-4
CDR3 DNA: TGTGCCAGCAGCGATGCCGCGGCGGGGAACACTGAAGCTTTCTTT
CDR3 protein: CASSDAAAGNTEAFF

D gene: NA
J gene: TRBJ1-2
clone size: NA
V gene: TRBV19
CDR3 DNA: TGTGCCGGGAAAACAGGGTCGAGTGGCTACACCTTC
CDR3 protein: CAGKTGSSGYTF

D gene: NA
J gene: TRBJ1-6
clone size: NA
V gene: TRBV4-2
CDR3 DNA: TGTGCCAGCAGCCAAATTCTGGGGGCCGCTGGTACACCCCTCCACTTT
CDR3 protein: CASSQILGAAGTPLHF

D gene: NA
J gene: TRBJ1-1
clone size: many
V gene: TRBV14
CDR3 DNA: TGTGCCAGCAGCTTACAGGGATACACTGAAGCTTTCTTT
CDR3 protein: CASSLQGYTEAFF

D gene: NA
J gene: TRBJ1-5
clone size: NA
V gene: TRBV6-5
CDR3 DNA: TGTGCCAGTACCCCTCGGTATAGCAATCAGCCCCAGCATTTT
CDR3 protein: CASTPRYSNQPQHF

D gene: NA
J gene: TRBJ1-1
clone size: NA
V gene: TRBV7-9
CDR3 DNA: TGTGCCAGCAGCTTAGGAAGTAAGGAAGCTTTCTTT
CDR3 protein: CASSLGSKEAFF

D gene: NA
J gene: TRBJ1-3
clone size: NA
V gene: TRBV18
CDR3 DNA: TGTGCCAGCTCACCACGCAACTCTGGAAACACCATATATTTT
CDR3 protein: CASSPRNSGNTIYF